A selection of T cell receptor beta chains follows, all from one sample in a study of cytomegalovirus exposure and HLA in healthy donors. Sequencing used immunoSEQ multiplex PCR; TCRdb keeps in-frame clones, though not all of them. The table includes about 110,000 clones, around 80% detected once. Sequencing was done on a sample of PBMCs. The receptors here all came from a young man in good health and CMV-seropositive. Both conserved end residues are part of each CDR3. Each record gives: V gene, clone size, D gene, J gene, CDR3 protein, CDR3 DNA. The D gene is left open where the match is weak. Size tells how often a clone was seen (once, few, many) or the class of an expanded clone, and some rows leave it out.

v_gene: TRBV30
abundance: once
d_gene: NA
j_gene: TRBJ2-1
CDR3aa: CAWSVVLRVNEQFF
CDR3nt: TGTGCCTGGAGTGTAGTGTTGCGGGTCAATGAGCAGTTCTTC

v_gene: TRBV9
abundance: NA
d_gene: TRBD2
j_gene: TRBJ2-7
CDR3aa: CASSVSGGAGYEQYF
CDR3nt: TGTGCCAGCAGTGTTAGCGGGGGGGCTGGCTACGAGCAGTACTTC

v_gene: TRBV30
abundance: NA
d_gene: TRBD2
j_gene: TRBJ2-7
CDR3aa: CAWTSGGTYEQYF
CDR3nt: TGTGCCTGGACTAGCGGGGGGACGTACGAGCAGTACTTC

v_gene: TRBV7-8
abundance: few
d_gene: NA
j_gene: TRBJ1-1
CDR3aa: CASSLTLPLNTEAFF
CDR3nt: TGTGCCAGCAGCCTAACCCTTCCTCTGAACACTGAAGCTTTCTTT

v_gene: TRBV2
abundance: NA
d_gene: TRBD1
j_gene: TRBJ1-5
CDR3aa: CASSRRDSRNQPQHF
CDR3nt: TGTGCCAGCAGCCGGAGGGACAGCAGAAATCAGCCCCAGCATTTT

v_gene: TRBV2
abundance: once
d_gene: NA
j_gene: TRBJ1-2
CDR3aa: CASSEFPAGGYGYTF
CDR3nt: TGTGCCAGCAGTGAGTTTCCGGCCGGGGGCTATGGCTACACCTTC

v_gene: TRBV6-5
abundance: NA
d_gene: NA
j_gene: TRBJ1-5
CDR3aa: CASSYSTGQPQHF
CDR3nt: TGTGCCAGCAGTTACTCCACGGGTCAGCCCCAGCATTTT

v_gene: TRBV9
abundance: NA
d_gene: NA
j_gene: TRBJ1-1
CDR3aa: CASRIGGLGTEAFF
CDR3nt: TGTGCCAGCCGCATTGGGGGCTTAGGTACTGAAGCTTTCTTT

v_gene: TRBV6-4
abundance: NA
d_gene: NA
j_gene: TRBJ1-1
CDR3aa: CASSVDPGVTEAFF
CDR3nt: TGTGCCAGCAGTGTAGACCCCGGGGTCACTGAAGCTTTCTTT

v_gene: TRBV11-3
abundance: NA
d_gene: NA
j_gene: TRBJ2-7
CDR3aa: CASSLDQGLEQYF
CDR3nt: TGTGCCAGCAGCTTAGACCAGGGTCTCGAGCAGTACTTC

v_gene: TRBV25-1
abundance: NA
d_gene: TRBD1
j_gene: TRBJ1-2
CDR3aa: CASSDPQGRSYTF
CDR3nt: TGTGCCAGCAGTGATCCACAGGGGCGTAGCTACACCTTC

v_gene: TRBV19
abundance: NA
d_gene: TRBD1
j_gene: TRBJ1-1
CDR3aa: CATSGTGAIRTEAFF
CDR3nt: TGTGCCACTTCGGGGACAGGGGCAATACGCACTGAAGCTTTCTTT

v_gene: TRBV30
abundance: once
d_gene: TRBD2
j_gene: TRBJ2-1
CDR3aa: CAWRLTSGGYNEQFF
CDR3nt: TGTGCCTGGAGGCTTACTAGCGGGGGCTACAATGAGCAGTTCTTC

v_gene: TRBV11-2
abundance: NA
d_gene: NA
j_gene: TRBJ2-7
CDR3aa: CASSPTTGYYEQYF
CDR3nt: TGTGCCAGCAGTCCAACCACAGGGTACTACGAGCAGTACTTC